A single sample gave rise to the 14 T cell receptor beta chains below, sequenced in a study of shared clonotypes between healthy human individuals. The repertoire was sequenced with immunoSEQ multiplex PCR; TCRdb's copy has only in-frame clones and lacks some. The sample has about half a million clones, about 85% seen once; the top ten hold about 13%. The material sequenced was PBMCs. These receptors were collected from a woman between 40 and 50 years old in good health. Some clones in this sample may be carry-over from other donors' samples.

This clone has a single count. J is TRBJ1-4 and V is TRBV6-1, with TRBD1 as a possible D gene (5 bases). There are 14 residues in the CDR3. Deletions cut 4 bases from V and 8 bases from J, with 14 bases between. Germline V lookup: CDR1 MNHNS, CDR2 SASEGT. The CDR3 loop is CASSGRAGREKLFF. The CDR3 DNA sequence: TGTGCCAGCAGTGGCAGGGCAGGGAGAGAAAAACTGTTTTTT.

This clone was counted only a few times. This chain joins TRBV2 and TRBJ2-3; TRBD2 agrees at 7 bases. The V segment lost 4 bases and the J segment 0 bases; nucleotides outside the gene matches: 1. The CDR3 contains 14 residues. Germline V CDR1 and CDR2: SNHLY, FYNNEI. Here the CDR3 DNA reads TGTGCCAGCAGTGTCGGGAGGAGCACAGATACGCAGTATTTT. Amino acid sequence: CASSVGRSTDTQYF.

The rearrangement links TRBV19 to TRBJ2-7, with D perhaps TRBD1 or TRBD2 (5 bases each). CDR3 size: 14 residues. Germline CDR1 reads LNHDA; CDR2 reads SQIVND (reference sequence). V shed 3 bases and J shed 3 bases, with 12 bases lying between them. CDR3 residues: CASSIRDGHYEQYF. For the CDR3, the DNA is TGTGCCAGTAGTATTCGGGACGGCCACTACGAGCAGTACTTC.

The V and J genes are TRBV14 and TRBJ2-2, with 7 bases matching TRBD2. The V gene's germline CDR1 is SGHDN and CDR2 FVKESK. V was clipped by 1 base and J by 4 bases; unmatched bases: 6. The CDR3 contains 16 residues. As DNA, the CDR3 is TGTGCCAGCAGCCAAGGGGCGGGAGTTATCACCGGGGAGCTGTTTTTT. Encoded protein: CASSQGAGVITGELFF.

This rearrangement joins TRBV7-3 to TRBJ2-2; TRBD2 is a possible D gene (6 bases). The V end lost 1 base, the J end lost 7 bases, and 16 bases lay between the germline ends. The CDR3 has 16 amino acids. CDR1 and CDR2 (germline): SGHTA, FQGTGA. The CDR3 DNA follows: TGTGCCAGCAGCTTAATGGCTTCGGGAGCAAACGGGGAGCTGTTTTTT. Translated: CASSLMASGANGELFF.

The chain carries TRBV15 and TRBJ2-1; 10 bases map to TRBD2. Trimming removed 5 bases from V and 12 bases from J; junction bases left unmatched: 19. The CDR3 spans 17 residues. Germline CDR1 and CDR2: LNHNV and YYDKDF (reference sequence). The chain's CDR3 is CATSGIAGGSELSRQFF. The CDR3 coding sequence is TGTGCCACCAGCGGAATAGCGGGAGGCTCTGAGCTCTCTCGGCAGTTCTTC.

Of note for this clone: Other DNA sequences in the sample encode the same CDR3. This chain uses TRBV15 with TRBJ2-4, with 7 bases that match TRBD2. V lost 0 bases to trimming and J lost 1 base; unmatched junction nucleotides: 6. The CDR3 has 17 amino acids. The germline CDR1 and CDR2 sequences are LNHNV and YYDKDF (reference sequence). The CDR3 DNA sequence: TGTGCCACCAGCAGAGATAGGGGAGGGAGGGCCAAAAACATTCAGTACTTC. Translating it yields CATSRDRGGRAKNIQYF.

Note on this clone: The sample holds other DNA sequences that translate to the same CDR3. The chain combines TRBV28 with TRBJ2-7, with 7 bases that match TRBD1. This CDR3 spans 15 amino acids. Germline V lookup: CDR1 MDHEN, CDR2 SYDVKM. J lost 0 bases, V lost 4 bases, and 6 bases had no gene match. CDR3 loop: CASSSPGTASYEQYF. Written as DNA, the CDR3 is TGTGCCAGCAGTTCCCCCGGGACAGCCTCCTACGAGCAGTACTTC.

This clone has more than one count but fewer than ten. This sequence joins TRBV18 and TRBJ1-1; 7 bases agree with TRBD1. CDR3 size: 16 residues. Germline CDR1 reads KGHSH; CDR2 reads LQKENI. Losses at the gene ends were 6 bases for V and 1 base for J; bases not matched to a gene: 11. CDR3 sequence: CASSQGQGEGNTEAFF. CDR3 in DNA: TGTGCCAGCTCCCAAGGGCAGGGGGAAGGGAACACTGAAGCTTTCTTT.

The sample holds a few counts of this clone. J is TRBJ1-3 and V is TRBV29-1, with 10 positions matching TRBD1. The junction had 9 bases not matched to a gene; V was cut back by 1 base and J by 0 bases. Germline V CDR1 and CDR2: SQVTM, ANQGSEA. This CDR3 has 18 residues. CDR3 protein: CSVEGSRQGALSGNTIYF. CDR3 nucleotide sequence: TGCAGCGTTGAAGGAAGCCGACAGGGGGCCCTCTCTGGAAACACCATATATTTT.

This rearrangement joins TRBV18 to TRBJ2-7; 11 bases line up with TRBD1. V lost 2 bases and J lost 3; bases outside the gene matches: 3. Germline lookup yields CDR1 KGHSH and CDR2 LQKENI. This CDR3 comprises 15 residues. The CDR3 loop is CASSPSGTGGYEQYF. In nucleotides, the CDR3 is TGTGCCAGCTCACCATCCGGGACAGGGGGCTACGAGCAGTACTTC.

The chain recombines TRBV9 with TRBJ1-1; the D is unclear. The CDR3 runs to 13 residues. The ends were cut back, 4 bases at V and 3 bases at J, with 10 bases in the middle. Germline CDR1 reads SGDLS; CDR2 reads YYNGEE. In nucleotides, the CDR3 is TGTGCCAGCAGCCCCCGACCGGACACTGAAGCTTTCTTT. Its protein is CASSPRPDTEAFF.

As concerns this clone: Distinct nucleotide sequences in the sample also encode this CDR3. This chain uses TRBV7-9 with TRBJ2-5; 7 positions match TRBD2. The trim removed 5 bases at V and 4 bases at J, leaving 7 bases unmatched. Germline values: CDR1 SEHNR, CDR2 FQNEAQ (reference sequence). This CDR3 is 14 amino acids long. DNA for the CDR3: TGTGCCAGCAGCCCCTCGGGCGGGGGAGAGACCCAGTACTTC. As protein: CASSPSGGGETQYF.

This chain joins TRBV5-5 and TRBJ2-5; 13 bases are a match to TRBD2. In germline, CDR1 is SGHKS, CDR2 YYEKEE (reference sequence). The CDR3 spans 15 residues. V gave up 0 bases and J gave up 6 bases; unmatched junction bases: 2. The CDR3 DNA is TGTGCCAGCAGCTTGGGACTAGCGGGAGGACAGACCCAGTACTTC. Its protein is CASSLGLAGGQTQYF.